A single sample gave rise to the 2 T cell receptor beta chains below, sequenced in a study of blood T cell repertoires in COVID-19. The method was immunoSEQ multiplex PCR; TCRdb's version includes in-frame clones alone and lacks a portion of them. The sample comprises approximately 60,000 clones, roughly 77% of which are singletons, and about 15% rests with the top ten. Sequencing was done on a sample of peripheral blood. All receptors derive from an elderly man with acute or convalescent COVID-19.

The V and J genes are TRBV28 and TRBJ2-5, with D possibly being TRBD1 (6 bases). Germline CDR1 reads MDHEN; CDR2 reads SYDVKM. Trimming removed 5 bases from V and 4 bases from J, with 14 bases in between. The CDR3 consists of 14 residues. This CDR3 reads CASSRGSRPETQYF. DNA for the CDR3: TGTGCCAGCAGTAGGGGGTCCCGACCAGAGACCCAGTACTTC.

CDR3 sequence reads: CASSGRGPTYEQYF. CDR3 coding DNA: TGTGCCAGCAGTGGGAGGGGGCCCACCTACGAGCAGTACTTC. The chain uses TRBV2 and TRBJ2-7, with D perhaps TRBD1 (7 bases). The CDR3 spans 14 residues. Germline V gene data show CDR1 as SNHLY and CDR2 as FYNNEI. The V gene lost 4 bases and the J gene lost 2 bases, with 12 bases spanning the gap.